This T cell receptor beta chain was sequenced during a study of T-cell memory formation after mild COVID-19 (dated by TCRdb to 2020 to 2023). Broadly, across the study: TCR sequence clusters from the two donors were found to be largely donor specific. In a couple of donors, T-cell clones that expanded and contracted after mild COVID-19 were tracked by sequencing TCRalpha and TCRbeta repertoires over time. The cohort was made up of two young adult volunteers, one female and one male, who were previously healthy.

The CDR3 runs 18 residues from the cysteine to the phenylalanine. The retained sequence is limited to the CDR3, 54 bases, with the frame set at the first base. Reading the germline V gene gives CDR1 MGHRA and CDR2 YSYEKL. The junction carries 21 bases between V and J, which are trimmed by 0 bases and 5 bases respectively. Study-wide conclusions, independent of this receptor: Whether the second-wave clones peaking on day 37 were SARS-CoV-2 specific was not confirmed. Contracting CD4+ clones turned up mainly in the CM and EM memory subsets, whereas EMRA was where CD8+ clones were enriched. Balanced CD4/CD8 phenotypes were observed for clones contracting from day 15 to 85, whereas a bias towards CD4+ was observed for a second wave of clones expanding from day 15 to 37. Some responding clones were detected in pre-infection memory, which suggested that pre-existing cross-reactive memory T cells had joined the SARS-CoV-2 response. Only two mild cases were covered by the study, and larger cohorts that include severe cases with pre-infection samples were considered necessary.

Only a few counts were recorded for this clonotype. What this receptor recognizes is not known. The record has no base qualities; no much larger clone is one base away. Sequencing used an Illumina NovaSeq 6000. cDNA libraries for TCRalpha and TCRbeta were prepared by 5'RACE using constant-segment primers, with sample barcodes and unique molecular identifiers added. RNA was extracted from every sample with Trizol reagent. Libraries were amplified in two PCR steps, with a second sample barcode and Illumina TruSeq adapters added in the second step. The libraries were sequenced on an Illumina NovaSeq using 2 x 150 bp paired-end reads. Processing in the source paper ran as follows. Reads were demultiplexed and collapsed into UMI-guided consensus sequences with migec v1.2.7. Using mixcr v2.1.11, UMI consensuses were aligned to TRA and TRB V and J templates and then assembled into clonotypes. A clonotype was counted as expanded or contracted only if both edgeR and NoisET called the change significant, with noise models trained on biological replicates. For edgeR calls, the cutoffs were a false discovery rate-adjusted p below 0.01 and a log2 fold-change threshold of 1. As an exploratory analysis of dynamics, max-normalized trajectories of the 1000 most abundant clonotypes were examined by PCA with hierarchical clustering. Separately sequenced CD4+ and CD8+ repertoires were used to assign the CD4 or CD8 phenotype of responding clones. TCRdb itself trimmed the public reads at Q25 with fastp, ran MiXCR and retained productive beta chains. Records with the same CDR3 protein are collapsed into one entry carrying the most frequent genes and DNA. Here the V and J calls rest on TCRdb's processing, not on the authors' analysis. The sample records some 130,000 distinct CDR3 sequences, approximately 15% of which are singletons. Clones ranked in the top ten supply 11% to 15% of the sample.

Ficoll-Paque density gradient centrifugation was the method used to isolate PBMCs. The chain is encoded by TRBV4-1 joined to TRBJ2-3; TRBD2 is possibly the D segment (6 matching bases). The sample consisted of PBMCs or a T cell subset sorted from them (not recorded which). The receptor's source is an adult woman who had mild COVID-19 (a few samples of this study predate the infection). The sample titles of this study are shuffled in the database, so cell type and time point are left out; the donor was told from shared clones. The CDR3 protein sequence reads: CASSQEMSAGLEGDTQYF. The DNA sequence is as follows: TGCGCCAGCAGCCAAGAGATGAGCGCGGGACTGGAAGGAGATACGCAGTATTTT.